This is a list of T cell receptor beta chains from one sample in a study of blood T cell repertoires in COVID-19. Profiling relied on immunoSEQ multiplex PCR, and the TCRdb table lists in-frame clones only, not all of them. The table records approximately 40,000 clones, just under 80% of them present only once. The sequenced sample was peripheral blood. These TCRs come from an elderly man with active or convalescent COVID-19. Both conserved end residues are part of each CDR3. Each record gives: V gene, J gene, clone size, D gene, CDR3 DNA, CDR3 protein. The D gene is left open where the match is weak. Clone size is given for some rows only: seen once, a few or many times, or a class if the clone is expanded.

TRBV27	TRBJ2-1	NA	TRBD2	TGTGCCAGCGGTCGGAGCGGGGGCTCCTACAATGAGCAGTTCTTC	CASGRSGGSYNEQFF
TRBV24-1	TRBJ2-3	NA	TRBD2	TGTGCCACCAGTGATTTACTAGCGGGACATAGCACAGATACGCAGTATTTT	CATSDLLAGHSTDTQYF
TRBV27	TRBJ1-1	NA	NA	TGTGCCAGCAGTTTTACAGGGTTACGAAGGGAAAGGACTGAAGCTTTCTTT	CASSFTGLRRERTEAFF
TRBV27	TRBJ1-6	NA	TRBD1	TGTGCCAGCAGTTTAACCGGGACAGGGTACTCACCCCTCCACTTT	CASSLTGTGYSPLHF
TRBV6-5	TRBJ1-2	once	NA	TGTGCCAGCAGTAACAGGGAAAAGGGCTACACCTTC	CASSNREKGYTF
TRBV7-3	TRBJ2-3	few	TRBD2	TGTGCCAGCAGCCTGTCGGGACTAGATTCAGATACGCAGTATTTT	CASSLSGLDSDTQYF
TRBV6-5	TRBJ2-3	NA	TRBD1	TGTGCCAGCAGGGACAGGGGGACAGATACGCAGTATTTT	CASRDRGTDTQYF
TRBV4-1	TRBJ2-1	NA	NA	TGCGCCAGCAGCCAAGATCGTTTGTACAATGAGCAGTTCTTC	CASSQDRLYNEQFF
TRBV5-1	TRBJ2-1	NA	NA	TGCGCCACCTCACTAGCTGGAAACAATGAGCAGTTCTTC	CATSLAGNNEQFF
TRBV28	TRBJ2-3	NA	TRBD1	TGTGCCAGCAGTTCCCCCCAGACAGGGGGCGAGGCAGATACGCAGTATTTT	CASSSPQTGGEADTQYF
TRBV7-3	TRBJ2-3	NA	TRBD1	TGTGCCAGCAGCTTGGGTGGACAGGGCGGTGATACGCAGTATTTT	CASSLGGQGGDTQYF
TRBV2	TRBJ2-1	NA	TRBD2	TGTGCCAGCAGTCCTCGGCGGGAGGGGCGCAATGAGCAGTTCTTC	CASSPRREGRNEQFF
TRBV19	TRBJ2-3	NA	TRBD1	TGTGCCAGTAGCGGACAGGGGGGCGATACGCAGTATTTT	CASSGQGGDTQYF